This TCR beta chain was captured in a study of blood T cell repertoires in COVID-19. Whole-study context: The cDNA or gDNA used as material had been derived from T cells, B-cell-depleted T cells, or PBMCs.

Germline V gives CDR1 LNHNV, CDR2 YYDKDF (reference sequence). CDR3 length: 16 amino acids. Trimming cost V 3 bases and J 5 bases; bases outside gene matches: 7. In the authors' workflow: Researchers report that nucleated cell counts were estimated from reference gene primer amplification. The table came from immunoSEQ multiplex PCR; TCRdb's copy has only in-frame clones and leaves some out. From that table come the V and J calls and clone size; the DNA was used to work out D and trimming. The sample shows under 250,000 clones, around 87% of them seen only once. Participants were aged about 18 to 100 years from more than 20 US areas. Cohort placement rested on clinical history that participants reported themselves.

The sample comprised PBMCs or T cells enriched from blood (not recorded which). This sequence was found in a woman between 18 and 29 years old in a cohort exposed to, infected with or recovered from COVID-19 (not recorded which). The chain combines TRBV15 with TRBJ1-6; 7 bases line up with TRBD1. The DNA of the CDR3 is TGTGCCACCAGCAGGGGAGGACAGGACAATAATTCACCCCTCCACTTT. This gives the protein CATSRGGQDNNSPLHF.